This T cell receptor beta chain derives from a study of T cell responses to AZD1222 COVID-19 vaccine. Study information: Some second doses came at about 4 weeks and others at about 12 weeks; these were pooled.

Notes on the study in general: CD4 TCRs associated with vaccination spanned spike, dominating at 160-218 and 743-854.

Sequenced by immunoSEQ multiplex PCR; TCRdb stores in-frame clones only, minus some. Of some 130,000 clones in the sample, 70% to 90% were seen once. A note on this clone: The antigen is unknown.

This clonotype originated in an adult in good health. The sequencing used peripheral blood, collected on day 0 of AZD1222 vaccination.

CDR3 nucleotides: TGTGCCAGCAGCTTAGTCGAGGGGCCAAAATCCTACGAGCAGTACTTC. It specifies CASSLVEGPKSYEQYF. The V call is TRBV7-2, the J call TRBJ2-7; D may be TRBD1 or TRBD2 (5 bases each). The germline gives CDR1 SGHTA, CDR2 FQGNSA. The CDR3 is 16 amino acids. V lost 1 base and J 1 base, leaving 14 bases between the germline ends.